This TCR beta chain was obtained from a study of blood T cell repertoires in COVID-19. Study as a whole: From the United States, Italy and Spain came samples of acute and convalescent COVID-19. T cells, B-cell-depleted T cells, or PBMCs provided the cDNA or gDNA that served as material.

In the study's own analysis: Researchers report that nucleated cell counts were estimated from reference gene primer amplification. Repertoires were generated with immunoSEQ multiplex PCR, while TCRdb's copy carries only in-frame clones and drops some. V, J and clone size derive from that table, while D and trimming were established from the DNA sequence. The sample includes about 120,000 clones, more than 75% seen only once; the top ten take 3% to 5%. Germline trimming cut 5 bases from V and 4 bases from J; bases unmatched to any gene: 4. In germline, CDR1 is PRHDT, CDR2 FYEKMQ (reference sequence). The length of the CDR3 is 15 residues.

Sequenced sample: peripheral blood. The chain uses TRBV13 and TRBJ2-7; TRBD2 matches 14 bases. The clonotype comes from a man between 60 and 75 years old with acute or convalescent COVID-19. For the CDR3, the DNA is TGTGCCAGCAGCCAAGGGACTAGCGGGAGTTACGAGCAGTACTTC. Translated: CASSQGTSGSYEQYF.